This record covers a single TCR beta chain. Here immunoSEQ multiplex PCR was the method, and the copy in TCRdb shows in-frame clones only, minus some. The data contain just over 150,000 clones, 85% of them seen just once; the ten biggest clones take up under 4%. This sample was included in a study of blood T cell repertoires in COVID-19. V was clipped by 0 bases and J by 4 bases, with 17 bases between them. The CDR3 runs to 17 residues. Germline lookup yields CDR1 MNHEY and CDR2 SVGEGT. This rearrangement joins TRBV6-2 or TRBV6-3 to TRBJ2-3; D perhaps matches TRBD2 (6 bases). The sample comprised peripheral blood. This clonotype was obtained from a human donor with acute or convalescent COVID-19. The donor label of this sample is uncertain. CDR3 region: CASSYSDRGIPADTQYF. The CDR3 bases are TGTGCCAGCAGTTACTCGGACCGGGGGATTCCAGCAGATACGCAGTATTTT.